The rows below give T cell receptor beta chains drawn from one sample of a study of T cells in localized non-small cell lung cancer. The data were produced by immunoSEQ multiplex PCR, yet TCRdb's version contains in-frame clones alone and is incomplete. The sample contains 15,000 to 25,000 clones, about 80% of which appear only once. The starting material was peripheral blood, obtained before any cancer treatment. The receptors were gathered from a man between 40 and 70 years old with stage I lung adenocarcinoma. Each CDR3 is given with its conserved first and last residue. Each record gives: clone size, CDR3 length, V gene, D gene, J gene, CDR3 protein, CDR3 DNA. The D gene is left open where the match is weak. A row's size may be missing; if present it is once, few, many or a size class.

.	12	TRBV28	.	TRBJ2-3	CASSLSWDTQYF	TGTGCCAGCAGTTTATCCTGGGATACGCAGTATTTT
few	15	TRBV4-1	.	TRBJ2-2	CASSQGSWNTGELFF	TGCGCCAGCAGCCAAGGGTCCTGGAACACCGGGGAGCTGTTTTTT
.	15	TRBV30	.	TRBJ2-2	CAWSALAINTGELFF	TGTGCCTGGAGTGCGCTAGCCATAAACACCGGGGAGCTGTTTTTT
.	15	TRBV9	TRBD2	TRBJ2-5	CASSSTTSAAETQYF	TGTGCCAGCAGCTCCACGACTAGCGCCGCGGAGACCCAGTACTTC
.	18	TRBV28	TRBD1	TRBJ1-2	CASSFYFNLGQGAPGYTF	TGTGCCAGCAGTTTCTACTTCAACCTCGGACAGGGGGCGCCTGGCTACACCTTC
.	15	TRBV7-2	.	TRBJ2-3	CASSLVVGRVDTQYF	TGTGCCAGCAGCTTAGTGGTGGGACGCGTAGATACGCAGTATTTT
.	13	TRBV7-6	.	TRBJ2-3	CASSSDTTDTQYF	TGTGCCAGCAGCTCGGACACGACAGATACGCAGTATTTT
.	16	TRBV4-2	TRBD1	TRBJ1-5	CASSPRDRGLWQPQHF	TGTGCCAGCAGCCCCCGGGACAGGGGGCTTTGGCAGCCCCAGCATTTT
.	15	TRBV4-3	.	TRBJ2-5	CASSQATGGQETQYF	TGCGCCAGCAGCCAGGCGACAGGAGGACAAGAGACCCAGTACTTC
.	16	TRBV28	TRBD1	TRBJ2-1	CASTPLGQGGNNEQFF	TGTGCCAGCACGCCCCTGGGACAGGGAGGAAACAATGAGCAGTTCTTC
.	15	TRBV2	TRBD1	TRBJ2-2	CASSEGQGYTGELFF	TGTGCCAGCAGTGAGGGACAGGGCTACACCGGGGAGCTGTTTTTT
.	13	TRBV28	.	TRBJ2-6	CASSLDWANVLTF	TGTGCCAGCAGTTTAGACTGGGCCAACGTCCTGACTTTC
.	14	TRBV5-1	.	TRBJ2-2	CASKNGTILGELFF	TGCGCCAGCAAAAATGGGACCATTCTCGGGGAGCTGTTTTTT
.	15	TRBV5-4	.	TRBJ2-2	CASSLQSIYTGELFF	TGTGCCAGCAGCTTACAATCAATATACACCGGGGAGCTGTTTTTT
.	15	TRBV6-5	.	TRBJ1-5	CASSRFQGSNQPQHF	TGTGCCAGCAGTCGATTCCAGGGAAGCAATCAGCCCCAGCATTTT
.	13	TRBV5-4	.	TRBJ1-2	CASSLISNYGYTF	TGTGCCAGCAGCTTGATATCTAACTATGGCTACACCTTC
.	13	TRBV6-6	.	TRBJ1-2	CASSLGGYGGYTF	TGTGCCAGCAGCCTTGGGGGGTATGGTGGCTACACCTTC
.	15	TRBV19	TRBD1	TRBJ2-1	CASSVTGGGRNEQFF	TGTGCCAGTAGTGTTACAGGGGGTGGTCGCAATGAGCAGTTCTTC
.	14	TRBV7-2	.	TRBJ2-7	CASSPTPTVREQYF	TGTGCCAGCAGCCCCACCCCGACAGTACGCGAGCAGTACTTC
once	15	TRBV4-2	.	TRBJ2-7	CASSQVHLTDYEQYF	TGTGCCAGCAGCCAAGTTCACCTCACGGACTACGAGCAGTACTTC
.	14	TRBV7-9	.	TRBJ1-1	CASSLGRLNTEAFF	TGTGCCAGCAGCCTGGGACGTTTGAACACTGAAGCTTTCTTT
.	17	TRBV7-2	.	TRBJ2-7	CASSSLVGGDNSYEQYF	TGTGCCAGCAGCTCCCTTGTGGGGGGGGACAACAGCTACGAGCAGTACTTC
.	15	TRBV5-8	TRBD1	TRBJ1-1	CASSFRGRWDTEAFF	TGTGCCAGCAGCTTCAGGGGGCGCTGGGACACTGAAGCTTTCTTT
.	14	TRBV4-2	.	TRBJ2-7	CASSQETASYEQYF	TGTGCCAGCAGCCAAGAGACTGCCTCCTACGAGCAGTACTTC
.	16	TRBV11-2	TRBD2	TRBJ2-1	CASSLSSSGGYNEQFF	TGTGCCAGCAGCCTGAGTTCTAGCGGGGGGTACAATGAGCAGTTCTTC
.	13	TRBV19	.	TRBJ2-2	CASSQQGTGELFF	TGTGCCAGTAGCCAACAGGGTACCGGGGAGCTGTTTTTT
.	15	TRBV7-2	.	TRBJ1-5	CASSLEAVSNQPQHF	TGTGCCAGCAGCTTAGAGGCGGTTAGCAATCAGCCCCAGCATTTT
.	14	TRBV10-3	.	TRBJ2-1	CAIRAGGLYNEQFF	TGTGCCATCAGAGCCGGGGGCCTCTACAATGAGCAGTTCTTC
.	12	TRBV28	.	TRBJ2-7	CASRTLGYEQYF	TGTGCCAGCAGGACCCTGGGCTACGAGCAGTACTTC
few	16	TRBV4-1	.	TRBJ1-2	CASSHVGGTMGYGYTF	TGCGCCAGCAGCCACGTGGGGGGAACCATGGGCTATGGCTACACCTTC
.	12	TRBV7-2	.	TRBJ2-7	CASSPSSYEQYF	TGTGCCAGCAGCCCCAGCTCCTACGAGCAGTACTTC
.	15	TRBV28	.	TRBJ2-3	CASSFTMSGSDTQYF	TGTGCCAGCAGTTTTACCATGTCGGGGTCAGATACGCAGTATTTT
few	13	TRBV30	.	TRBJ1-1	CAWRADMNTEAFF	TGTGCCTGGAGGGCAGATATGAACACTGAAGCTTTCTTT
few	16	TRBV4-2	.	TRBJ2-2	CASSQRSGAGTGELFF	TGTGCCAGCAGCCAACGATCAGGGGCCGGGACCGGGGAGCTGTTTTTT
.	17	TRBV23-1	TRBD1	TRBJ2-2	CASSHGTGHYGTGELFF	TGCGCCAGCAGCCACGGGACAGGGCATTATGGCACCGGGGAGCTGTTTTTT
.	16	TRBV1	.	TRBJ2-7	CTSRTSGRARSYEQYF	TGCACCAGCAGGACTAGCGGGAGGGCCCGTTCCTACGAGCAGTACTTC
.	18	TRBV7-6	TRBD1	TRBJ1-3	CASSLEFEGARFGNTIYF	TGTGCCAGCAGCTTAGAGTTTGAGGGGGCGCGTTTCGGAAACACCATATATTTT
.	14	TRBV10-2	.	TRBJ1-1	CASREGRLNTEAFF	TGCGCCAGCAGAGAAGGGCGTTTGAACACTGAAGCTTTCTTT
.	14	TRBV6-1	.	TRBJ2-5	CASSDNRGGETQYF	TGTGCCAGCAGTGATAACAGGGGAGGGGAGACCCAGTACTTC
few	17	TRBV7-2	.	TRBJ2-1	CASSSPGGLGSYNEQFF	TGTGCCAGCAGCTCTCCGGGGGGCCTGGGCTCCTACAATGAGCAGTTCTTC
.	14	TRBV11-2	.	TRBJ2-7	CASSLAGPTYEQYF	TGTGCCAGCAGCTTAGCCGGCCCGACCTACGAGCAGTACTTC
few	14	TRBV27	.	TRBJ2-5	CASSPMSGYETQYF	TGTGCCAGCAGTCCAATGTCGGGTTATGAGACCCAGTACTTC
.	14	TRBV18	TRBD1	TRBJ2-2	CASSQGQTTGELFF	TGTGCCAGCTCACAGGGACAGACCACCGGGGAGCTGTTTTTT
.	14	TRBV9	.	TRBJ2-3	CASSVWGGTDTQYF	TGTGCCAGCAGCGTTTGGGGGGGCACAGATACGCAGTATTTT
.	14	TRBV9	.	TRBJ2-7	CASSVGFARLEQYF	TGTGCCAGCAGCGTAGGATTCGCCCGACTCGAGCAGTACTTC
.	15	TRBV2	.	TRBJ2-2	CASSAFGANTGELFF	TGTGCCAGCAGTGCTTTTGGGGCGAACACCGGGGAGCTGTTTTTT